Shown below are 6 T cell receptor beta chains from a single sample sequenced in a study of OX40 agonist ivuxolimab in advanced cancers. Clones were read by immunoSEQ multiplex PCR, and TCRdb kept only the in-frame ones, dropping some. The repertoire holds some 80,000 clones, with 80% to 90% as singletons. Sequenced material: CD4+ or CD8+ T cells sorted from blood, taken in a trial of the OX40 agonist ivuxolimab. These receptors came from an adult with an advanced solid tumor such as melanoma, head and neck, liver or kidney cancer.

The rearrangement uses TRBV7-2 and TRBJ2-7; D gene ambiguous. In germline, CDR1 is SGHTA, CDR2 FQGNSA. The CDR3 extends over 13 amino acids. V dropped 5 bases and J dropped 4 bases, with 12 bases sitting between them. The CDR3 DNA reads TGTGCCAGCAGCCCCGCCCCCAATTACGAGCAGTACTTC. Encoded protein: CASSPAPNYEQYF.

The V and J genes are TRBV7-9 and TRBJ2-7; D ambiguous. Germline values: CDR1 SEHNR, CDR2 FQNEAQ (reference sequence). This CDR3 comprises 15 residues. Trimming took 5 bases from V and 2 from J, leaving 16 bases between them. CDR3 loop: CASSPSRQTTYEQYF. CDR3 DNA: TGTGCCAGCAGCCCCTCCCGTCAGACAACCTACGAGCAGTACTTC.

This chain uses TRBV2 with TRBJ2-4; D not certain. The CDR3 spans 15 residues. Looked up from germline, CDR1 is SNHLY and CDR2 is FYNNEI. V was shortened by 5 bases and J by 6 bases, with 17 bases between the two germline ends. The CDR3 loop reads CASSLGPERGNIQYF. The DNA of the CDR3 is TGTGCCAGCAGTCTCGGACCCGAAAGAGGAAACATTCAGTACTTC.

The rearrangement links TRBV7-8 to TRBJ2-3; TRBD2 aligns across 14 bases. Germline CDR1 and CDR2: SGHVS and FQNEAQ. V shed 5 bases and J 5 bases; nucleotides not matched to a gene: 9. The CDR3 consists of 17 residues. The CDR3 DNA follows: TGTGCCAGCAGCCAACGACTAGCGGGGGGGCTGGGAGATACGCAGTATTTT. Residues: CASSQRLAGGLGDTQYF.

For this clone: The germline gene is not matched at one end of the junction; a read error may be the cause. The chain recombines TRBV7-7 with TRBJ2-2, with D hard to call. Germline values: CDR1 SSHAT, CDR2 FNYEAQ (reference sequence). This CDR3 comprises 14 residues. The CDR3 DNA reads TGTGCTAGCAGCTCTGTCACGAACACCGGGGAGCTGTTTTTT. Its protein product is CASSSVTNTGELFF.

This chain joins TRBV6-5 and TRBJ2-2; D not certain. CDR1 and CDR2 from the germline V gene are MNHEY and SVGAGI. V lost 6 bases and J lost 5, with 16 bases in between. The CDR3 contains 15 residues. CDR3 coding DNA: TGTGCCAGCAGGCCGACATTGGGAAGGACCGGGGAGCTGTTTTTT. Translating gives CASRPTLGRTGELFF.